A selection of T cell receptor beta chains follows, all from one sample in a study of T cells in Graves' hyperthyroidism and ophthalmopathy. Via MiXCR, TCRdb re-called the multiplex PCR reads, giving one row per CDR3 protein. Among some 510,000 distinct CDR3 sequences, roughly 20% were seen once, and the ten largest hold around a quarter. Specimen: blood. These receptor sequences come from a man aged 18 to 29 with Graves' hyperthyroidism. CDR3s include the opening cysteine and the closing phenylalanine or tryptophan. D genes are given only for firm matches. Some rows mark clone size as missing; the rest say once, few, many or name a class of expanded clone.

abundance	v_gene	d_gene	j_gene	CDR3aa	CDR3nt
many	TRBV7-9	TRBD1	TRBJ2-7	CASSLEGTGLVYEQYF	TGTGCCAGCAGCTTAGAAGGGACAGGGCTCGTTTACGAGCAGTACTTC
many	TRBV12-3/TRBV12-4	TRBD2	TRBJ2-5	CASSSTSTSGGGETQYF	TGTGCCAGCAGTTCCACTTCGACTAGCGGGGGAGGAGAGACCCAGTACTTC
many	TRBV11-2	.	TRBJ1-1	CASSFSGVRNTEAFF	TGTGCCAGCAGCTTTAGTGGGGTCAGGAACACTGAAGCTTTCTTT
many	TRBV6-1	TRBD1	TRBJ1-2	CASSTRSGGGEGYTF	TGTGCCAGCAGTACCCGGTCAGGGGGCGGAGAAGGCTACACCTTC
many	TRBV19	TRBD1	TRBJ1-5	CASSIAGGNQPQHF	TGTGCCAGTAGTATCGCAGGGGGTAATCAGCCCCAGCATTTT
many	TRBV28	TRBD1	TRBJ2-7	CASSPETDRGEQYF	TGTGCCAGCAGTCCCGAAACGGACAGGGGCGAGCAGTACTTC
many	TRBV20-1	.	TRBJ2-7	CSARLASYEQYF	TGCAGTGCTAGACTAGCGTCCTACGAGCAGTACTTC
.	TRBV28	.	TRBJ1-5	CASSLSVRPGYQPQHF	TGTGCCAGCAGTTTATCGGTAAGGCCCGGTTATCAGCCCCAGCATTTT
many	TRBV20-1	TRBD1	TRBJ1-1	CSARDDRGQVAFF	TGCAGTGCTAGAGACGACAGGGGGCAGGTAGCTTTCTTT
few	TRBV18	TRBD1	TRBJ1-1	CASSPRQTGQGTEAFF	TGTGCCAGCTCACCACGCCAGACAGGGCAGGGCACTGAAGCTTTCTTT
many	TRBV6-1	.	TRBJ1-1	CASSIGVRAVNTEAFF	TGTGCCAGCAGTATAGGAGTCAGGGCAGTGAACACTGAAGCTTTCTTT
many	TRBV28	TRBD1	TRBJ2-7	CASRGQGFNEQYF	TGTGCCAGCAGGGGACAGGGGTTTAACGAGCAGTACTTC
few	TRBV12-5	TRBD1	TRBJ1-2	CASGLLPKAGGALRGYTF	TGTGCTAGTGGTTTGCTCCCTAAGGCAGGGGGCGCCTTGAGAGGCTACACCTTC
once	TRBV28	.	TRBJ2-7	CASVIALSEGEQYF	TGTGCCAGCGTCATCGCGTTATCGGAGGGCGAGCAGTACTTC
.	TRBV6-1	.	TRBJ1-5	CASTLTRGAGNQPQHF	TGTGCCAGCACCCTAACGCGGGGGGCGGGCAATCAGCCCCAGCATTTT
.	TRBV18	.	TRBJ2-5	CASSPRVQGLAKTQYF	TGTGCCAGCTCACCACGGGTTCAGGGACTGGCGAAGACCCAGTACTTC
many	TRBV30	.	TRBJ1-3	CAWSGTGSSGNTIYF	TGTGCCTGGAGTGGAACAGGAAGCTCTGGAAACACCATATATTTT
once	TRBV6-5	.	TRBJ1-1	CASSYRPREAFF	TGTGCCAGCAGTTACCGTCCAAGAGAAGCTTTCTTT
.	TRBV29-1	.	TRBJ2-2	CSADGSGLTGELFF	TGCAGCGCTGACGGGTCAGGGCTCACCGGGGAGCTGTTTTTT
many	TRBV5-1	.	TRBJ1-5	CASSPEGRQPQHF	TGCGCCAGCAGCCCGGAGGGTAGGCAGCCCCAGCATTTT
many	TRBV12-5	.	TRBJ1-1	CASGFLLTNTEAFF	TGTGCTAGTGGTTTTTTACTAACGAACACTGAAGCTTTCTTT
many	TRBV6-1	.	TRBJ2-2	CASSEWDTGELFF	TGTGCCAGCAGTGAATGGGACACCGGGGAGCTGTTTTTT
many	TRBV27	TRBD1	TRBJ1-2	CASSVNSGGNGYTF	TGTGCCAGCAGTGTAAACTCAGGGGGCAATGGCTACACCTTC
many	TRBV28	TRBD1	TRBJ2-7	CASSLGDRPYEQYF	TGTGCCAGCAGTTTAGGGGACAGACCCTACGAGCAGTACTTC
many	TRBV28	.	TRBJ1-5	CASSFPGPSNQPQHF	TGTGCCAGCAGTTTCCCGGGTCCTAGCAATCAGCCCCAGCATTTT
.	TRBV6-2/TRBV6-3	.	TRBJ1-5	CASSGEGNSNQPQHF	TGTGCCAGCAGTGGAGAGGGGAATAGCAATCAGCCTCAGCATTTT
few	TRBV27	.	TRBJ2-7	CASSLTGIYEQYF	TGTGCCAGCAGTTTGACCGGGATCTACGAGCAGTACTTC
many	TRBV6-5	.	TRBJ1-1	CASSYEATNTEAFF	TGTGCCAGCAGTTACGAGGCTACGAACACTGAAGCTTTCTTT
many	TRBV6-1	.	TRBJ1-1	CASSELEVRGTEAFF	TGTGCCAGCAGTGAATTGGAAGTGCGGGGCACTGAAGCTTTCTTT